The 5 T cell receptor beta chains below were found in one sample sequenced in a study of OX40 agonist ivuxolimab in advanced cancers. Using immunoSEQ multiplex PCR, the repertoire was profiled, and TCRdb retains in-frame clones only, with some absent. The sample includes 35,000 to 50,000 clones, approximately 83% seen only once; the top ten take about 35%. Sequencing was performed on CD4+ or CD8+ T cells sorted from blood, taken in a trial of the OX40 agonist ivuxolimab. These receptors all come from an adult with an advanced solid tumor such as melanoma, head and neck, liver or kidney cancer.

The chain recombines TRBV9 with TRBJ2-3; D remains unclear. The CDR3 has 14 amino acids. Germline assignment: CDR1 SGDLS and CDR2 YYNGEE. Trimming removed 1 base from V and 4 bases from J, with 10 bases in between. CDR3 coding DNA: TGTGCCAGCAGCGTACGTAATAGCCCAGATACGCAGTATTTT. Residues: CASSVRNSPDTQYF.

This clone was picked up a small number of times. The chain joins TRBV27 to TRBJ2-5; D is ambiguous. The V gene lost 3 bases and the J gene lost 5 bases, with 10 bases spanning the gap. Per germline, CDR1 MNHEY and CDR2 SMNVEV (reference sequence). This CDR3 has 13 residues. The CDR3 sequence is CASSFLAGETQYF. CDR3 nucleotides: TGTGCCAGCAGTTTTCTGGCTGGTGAGACCCAGTACTTC.

The chain links TRBV18 to TRBJ2-3; no reliable D call. The V gene's germline CDR1 is KGHSH and CDR2 LQKENI. CDR3 length: 14 amino acids. Trimming took 0 bases from V and 5 from J, leaving 9 bases between them. CDR3 sequence (DNA): TGTGCCAGCTCACCACCGGGAATACAAGATACGCAGTATTTT. It yields the protein CASSPPGIQDTQYF.

This clone appeared a few times. The chain combines TRBV7-9 with TRBJ1-6; D is ambiguous. Germline V gene lookup returns CDR1 SEHNR and CDR2 FQNEAQ (reference sequence). With 1 base removed from V and 10 bases from J, the gap between germline ends came to 8 bases. The CDR3 is made up of 13 amino acids. CDR3 DNA sequence: TGTGCCAGCAGCTTAGTGGAAAAATCACCCCTCCACTTT. This sequence encodes CASSLVEKSPLHF.

This clone occurred a few times. The chain links TRBV4-1 to TRBJ2-7; the D is unclear. CDR3 length: 14 amino acids. V was trimmed by 1 base and J by 0 bases, leaving 7 bases between them. The germline gives CDR1 MGHRA, CDR2 YSYEKL. The CDR3 loop reads CASSQAEVSYEQYF. CDR3 DNA sequence: TGCGCCAGCAGCCAAGCTGAAGTCTCCTACGAGCAGTACTTC.